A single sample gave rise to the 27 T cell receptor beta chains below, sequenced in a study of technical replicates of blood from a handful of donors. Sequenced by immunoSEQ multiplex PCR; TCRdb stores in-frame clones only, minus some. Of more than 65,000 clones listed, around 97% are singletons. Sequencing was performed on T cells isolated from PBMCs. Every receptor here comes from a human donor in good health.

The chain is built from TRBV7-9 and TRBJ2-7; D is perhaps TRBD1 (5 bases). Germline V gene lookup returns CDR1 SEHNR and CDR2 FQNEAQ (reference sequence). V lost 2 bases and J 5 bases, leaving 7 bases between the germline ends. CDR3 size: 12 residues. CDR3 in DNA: TGTGCCAGCAGCTTATTACAGGACGAGCAGTACTTC. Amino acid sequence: CASSLLQDEQYF.

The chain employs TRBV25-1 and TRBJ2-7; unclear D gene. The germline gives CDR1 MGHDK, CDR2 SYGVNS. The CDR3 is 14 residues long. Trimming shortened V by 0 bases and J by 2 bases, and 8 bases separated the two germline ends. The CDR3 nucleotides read TGTGCCAGCAGTGAATATCAGGCCCCCTACGAGCAGTACTTC. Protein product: CASSEYQAPYEQYF.

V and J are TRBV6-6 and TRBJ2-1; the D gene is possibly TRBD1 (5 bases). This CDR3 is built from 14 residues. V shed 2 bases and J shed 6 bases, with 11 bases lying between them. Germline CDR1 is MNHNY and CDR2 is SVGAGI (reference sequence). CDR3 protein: CASSYTPGSNEQFF. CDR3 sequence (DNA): TGTGCCAGCAGTTACACTCCAGGGTCCAATGAGCAGTTCTTC.

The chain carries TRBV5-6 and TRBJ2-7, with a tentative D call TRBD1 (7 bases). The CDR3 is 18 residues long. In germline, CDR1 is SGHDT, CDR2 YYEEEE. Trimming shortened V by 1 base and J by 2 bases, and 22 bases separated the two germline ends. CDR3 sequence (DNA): TGTGCCAGCAGCTTGACAGGGGTATTCCCGGGACTGGCCTACGAGCAGTACTTC. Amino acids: CASSLTGVFPGLAYEQYF.

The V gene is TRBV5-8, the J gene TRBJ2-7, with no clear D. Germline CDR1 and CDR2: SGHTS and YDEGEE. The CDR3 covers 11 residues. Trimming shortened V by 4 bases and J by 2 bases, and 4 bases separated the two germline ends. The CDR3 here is CASSPAYEQYF. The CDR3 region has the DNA TGTGCCAGCAGCCCCGCCTACGAGCAGTACTTC.

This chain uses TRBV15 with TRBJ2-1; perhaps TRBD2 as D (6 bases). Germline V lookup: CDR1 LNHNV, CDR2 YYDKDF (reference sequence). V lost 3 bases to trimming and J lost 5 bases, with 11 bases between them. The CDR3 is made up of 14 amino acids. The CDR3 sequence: CATSRRLANNEQFF. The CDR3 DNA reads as TGTGCCACCAGCAGGCGCCTAGCGAACAATGAGCAGTTCTTC.

CDR3 nucleotide sequence: TGTGCCAGCAAACTAGCGGGAGATGAGCAGTTCTTC. Amino acids: CASKLAGDEQFF. The chain has TRBV25-1 and TRBJ2-1; 11 bases match TRBD2. The CDR3 length is 12 residues. Germline CDR1 and CDR2: MGHDK and SYGVNS. V was clipped by 7 bases and J by 8 bases; unmatched bases: 1. The full variable domain, with the rest looked up from reference TRBV25-1 and TRBJ2-1, is EADIYQTPRYLVIGTGKKITLECSQTMGHDKMYWYQQDPGMELHLIHYSYGVNSTEKGDLSSESTVSRIRTEHFPLTLESARPSHTSQYLCASKLAGDEQFFGPGTRLTVL.

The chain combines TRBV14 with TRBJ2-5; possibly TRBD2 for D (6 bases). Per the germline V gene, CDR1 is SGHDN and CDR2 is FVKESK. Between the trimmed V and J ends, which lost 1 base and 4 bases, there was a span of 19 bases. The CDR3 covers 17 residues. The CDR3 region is CASSQGELLAGLETQYF. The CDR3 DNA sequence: TGTGCCAGCAGCCAAGGGGAGCTATTGGCGGGGCTAGAGACCCAGTACTTC.

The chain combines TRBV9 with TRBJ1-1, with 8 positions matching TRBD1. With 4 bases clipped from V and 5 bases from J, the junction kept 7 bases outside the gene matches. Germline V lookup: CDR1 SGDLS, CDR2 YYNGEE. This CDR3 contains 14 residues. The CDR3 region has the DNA TGTGCCAGCAGCCTAGGACAGGGACGAACTGAAGCTTTCTTT. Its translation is CASSLGQGRTEAFF.

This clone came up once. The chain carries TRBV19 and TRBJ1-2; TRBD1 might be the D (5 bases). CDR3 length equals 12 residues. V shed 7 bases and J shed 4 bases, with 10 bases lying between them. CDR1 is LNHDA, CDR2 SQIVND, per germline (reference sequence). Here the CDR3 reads CASIQGSYGYTF. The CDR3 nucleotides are TGTGCCAGTATTCAGGGTTCCTATGGCTACACCTTC.

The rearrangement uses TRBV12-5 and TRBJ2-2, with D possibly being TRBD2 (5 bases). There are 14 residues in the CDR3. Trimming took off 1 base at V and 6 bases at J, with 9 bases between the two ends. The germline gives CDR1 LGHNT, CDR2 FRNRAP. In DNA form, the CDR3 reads TGTGCTAGTGGTTTGGAAGCGGACGCCGGGGAGCTGTTTTTT. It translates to CASGLEADAGELFF. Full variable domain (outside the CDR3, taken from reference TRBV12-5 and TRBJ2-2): DARVTQTPRHKVTEMGQEVTMRCQPILGHNTVFWYRQTMMQGLELLAYFRNRAPLDDSGMPKDRFSAEMPDATLATLKIQPSEPRDSAVYFCASGLEADAGELFFGEGSRLTVL.

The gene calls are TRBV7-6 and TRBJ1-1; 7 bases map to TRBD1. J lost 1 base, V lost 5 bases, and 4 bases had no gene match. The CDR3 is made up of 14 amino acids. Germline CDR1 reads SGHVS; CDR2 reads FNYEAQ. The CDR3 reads CASSMGQPNTEAFF. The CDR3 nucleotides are TGTGCCAGCAGCATGGGACAGCCGAACACTGAAGCTTTCTTT.

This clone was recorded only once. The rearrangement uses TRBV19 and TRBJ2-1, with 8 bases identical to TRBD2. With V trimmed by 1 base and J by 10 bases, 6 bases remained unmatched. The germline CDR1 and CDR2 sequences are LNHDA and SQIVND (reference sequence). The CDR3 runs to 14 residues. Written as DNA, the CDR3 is TGTGCCAGTAGTATAGCGGGAGGGCCACGGGAGCAGTTCTTC. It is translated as CASSIAGGPREQFF. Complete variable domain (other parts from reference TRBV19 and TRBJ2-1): DGGITQSPKYLFRKEGQNVTLSCEQNLNHDAMYWYRQDPGQGLRLIYYSQIVNDFQKGDIAEGYSVSREKKESFPLTVTSAQKNPTAFYLCASSIAGGPREQFFGPGTRLTVL.

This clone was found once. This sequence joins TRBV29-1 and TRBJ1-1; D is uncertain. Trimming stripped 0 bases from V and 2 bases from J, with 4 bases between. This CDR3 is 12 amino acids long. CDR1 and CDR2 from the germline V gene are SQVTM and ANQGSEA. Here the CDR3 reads CSVEDVNTEAFF. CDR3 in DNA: TGCAGCGTTGAAGACGTCAACACTGAAGCTTTCTTT.

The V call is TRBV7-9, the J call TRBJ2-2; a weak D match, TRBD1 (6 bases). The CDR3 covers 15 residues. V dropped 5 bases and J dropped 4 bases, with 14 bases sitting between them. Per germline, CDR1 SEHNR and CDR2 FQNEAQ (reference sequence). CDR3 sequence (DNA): TGTGCCAGCAGCATACAGGGTCGGAGCACCGGGGAGCTGTTTTTT. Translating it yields CASSIQGRSTGELFF.

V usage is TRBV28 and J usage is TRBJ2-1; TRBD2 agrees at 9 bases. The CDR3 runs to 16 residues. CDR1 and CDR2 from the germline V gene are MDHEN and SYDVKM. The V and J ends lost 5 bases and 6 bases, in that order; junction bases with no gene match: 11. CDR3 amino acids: CASSPYTGLALNEQFF. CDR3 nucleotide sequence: TGTGCCAGCAGTCCTTACACGGGACTAGCCCTCAATGAGCAGTTCTTC.

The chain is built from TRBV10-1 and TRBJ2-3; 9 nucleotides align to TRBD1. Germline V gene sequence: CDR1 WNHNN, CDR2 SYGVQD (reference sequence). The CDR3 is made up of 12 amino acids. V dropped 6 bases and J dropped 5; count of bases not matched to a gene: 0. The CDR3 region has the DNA TGCGCCAGCAGGGGACAGGGAGATACGCAGTATTTT. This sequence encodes CASRGQGDTQYF.

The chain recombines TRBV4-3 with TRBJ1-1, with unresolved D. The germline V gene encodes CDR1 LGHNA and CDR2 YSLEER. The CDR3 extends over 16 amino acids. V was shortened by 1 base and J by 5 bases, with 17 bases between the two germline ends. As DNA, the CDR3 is TGCGCCAGCAGCCAAGGTCGCAGGACGGAGGAAACTGAAGCTTTCTTT. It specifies CASSQGRRTEETEAFF.

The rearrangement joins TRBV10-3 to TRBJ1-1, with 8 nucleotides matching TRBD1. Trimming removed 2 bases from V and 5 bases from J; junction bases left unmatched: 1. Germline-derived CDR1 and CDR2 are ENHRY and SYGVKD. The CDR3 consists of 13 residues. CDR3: CAISENRGTEAFF. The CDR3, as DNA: TGTGCCATCAGTGAGAACAGGGGGACTGAAGCTTTCTTT.

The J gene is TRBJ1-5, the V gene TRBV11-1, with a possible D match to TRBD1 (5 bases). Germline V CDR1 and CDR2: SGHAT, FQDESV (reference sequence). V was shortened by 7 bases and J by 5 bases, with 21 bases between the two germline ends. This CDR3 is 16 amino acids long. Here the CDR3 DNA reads TGTGCCAGCAACTCCAACCGACAGCGGGGGGATCAGCCCCAGCATTTT. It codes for CASNSNRQRGDQPQHF.

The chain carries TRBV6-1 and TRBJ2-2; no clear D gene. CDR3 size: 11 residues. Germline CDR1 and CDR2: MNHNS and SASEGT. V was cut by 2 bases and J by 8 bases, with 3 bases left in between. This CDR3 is CASSETGELFF. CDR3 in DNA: TGTGCCAGCAGTGAAACTGGGGAGCTGTTTTTT.

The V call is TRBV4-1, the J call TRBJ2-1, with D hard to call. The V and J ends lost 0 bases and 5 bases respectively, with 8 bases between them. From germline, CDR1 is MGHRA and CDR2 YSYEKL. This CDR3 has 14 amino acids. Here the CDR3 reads CASSQDLLNNEQFF. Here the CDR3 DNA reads TGCGCCAGCAGCCAAGATCTACTCAACAATGAGCAGTTCTTC.

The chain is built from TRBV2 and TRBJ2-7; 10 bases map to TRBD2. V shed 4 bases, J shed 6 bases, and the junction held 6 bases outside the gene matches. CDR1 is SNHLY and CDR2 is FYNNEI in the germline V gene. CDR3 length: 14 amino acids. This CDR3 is CASSGLAGGGEQYF. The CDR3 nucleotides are TGTGCCAGCAGTGGATTAGCGGGAGGTGGCGAGCAGTACTTC.

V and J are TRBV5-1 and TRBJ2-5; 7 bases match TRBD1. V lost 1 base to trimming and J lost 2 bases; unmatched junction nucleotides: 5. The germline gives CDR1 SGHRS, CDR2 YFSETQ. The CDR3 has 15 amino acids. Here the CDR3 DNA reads TGCGCCAGCAGCTTGAGGACAGGTCATCAAGAGACCCAGTACTTC. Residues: CASSLRTGHQETQYF.

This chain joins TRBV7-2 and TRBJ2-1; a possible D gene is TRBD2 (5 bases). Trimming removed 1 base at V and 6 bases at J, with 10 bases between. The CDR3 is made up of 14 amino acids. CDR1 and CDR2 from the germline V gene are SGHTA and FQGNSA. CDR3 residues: CASSLVVTSNEQFF. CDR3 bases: TGTGCCAGCAGCTTAGTGGTTACTAGCAATGAGCAGTTCTTC.

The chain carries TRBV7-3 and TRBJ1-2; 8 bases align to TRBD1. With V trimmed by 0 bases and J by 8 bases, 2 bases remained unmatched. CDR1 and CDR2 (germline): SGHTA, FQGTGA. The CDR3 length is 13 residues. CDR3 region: CASSLTSGGGYTF. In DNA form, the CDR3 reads TGTGCCAGCAGCTTAACGTCAGGGGGCGGCTACACCTTC.

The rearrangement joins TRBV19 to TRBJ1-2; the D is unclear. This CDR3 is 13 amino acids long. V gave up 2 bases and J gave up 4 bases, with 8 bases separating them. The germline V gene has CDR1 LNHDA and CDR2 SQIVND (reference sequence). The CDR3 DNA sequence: TGTGCCAGTAGTATATCGGCAGGCTATGGCTACACCTTC. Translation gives CASSISAGYGYTF.